The 6 T cell receptor beta chains presented below share a single source sample, sequenced in a study of blood T cell repertoires in COVID-19. Method: immunoSEQ multiplex PCR; TCRdb's copy keeps in-frame clones and lacks some. The repertoire holds some 17,000 clones, with under 95% as singletons. Sequenced material: peripheral blood. The origin of the receptors is a man aged 60-69 years with active COVID-19.

The chain carries TRBV5-1 and TRBJ1-2, with a weak D call TRBD1 (5 bases). The CDR3 runs to 13 residues. CDR1 and CDR2 (germline): SGHRS, YFSETQ. Trimming stripped 0 bases from V and 6 bases from J, with 9 bases between. The CDR3 is CASSLVIGDGYTF. DNA of the CDR3: TGCGCCAGCAGCTTGGTTATAGGGGATGGCTACACCTTC.

This clone was recorded only once. The V and J genes are TRBV18 and TRBJ1-3, with D possibly TRBD1 on 5 matching bases. The germline V gene encodes CDR1 KGHSH and CDR2 LQKENI. Trimming left V 0 bases short and J 4 bases short, with 10 bases between. The CDR3 contains 15 residues. CDR3 loop: CASSPPAGLGNTIYF. DNA of the CDR3: TGTGCCAGCTCACCACCGGCAGGGCTGGGAAACACCATATATTTT.

J is TRBJ1-1 and V is TRBV6-5, with D hard to call. The germline gives CDR1 MNHEY, CDR2 SVGAGI. The CDR3 is 13 residues long. V lost 6 bases and J lost 0, with 8 bases in between. This CDR3 reads CASRRGLNTEAFF. CDR3 DNA: TGTGCCAGCAGGCGTGGTTTGAACACTGAAGCTTTCTTT.

In its sample, this clone was seen once. This chain uses TRBV19 with TRBJ1-6, with TRBD1 as a possible D gene (5 bases). This CDR3 spans 14 amino acids. V gave up 5 bases and J gave up 10 bases, with 15 bases separating them. Germline CDR1 reads LNHDA; CDR2 reads SQIVND (reference sequence). The CDR3 region is CASSLAGQGSPLHF. CDR3 DNA: TGTGCCAGTAGTCTGGCAGGGCAAGGCTCACCCCTCCACTTT.

V is TRBV18 and J is TRBJ2-7, with D unresolved. CDR1 is KGHSH, CDR2 LQKENI, per germline. Trimming shortened V by 3 bases and J by 2 bases, and 11 bases separated the two germline ends. The CDR3 covers 14 residues. The CDR3 region is CASSPRKEAYEQYF. CDR3 nucleotide sequence: TGTGCCAGCTCACCGAGGAAGGAAGCCTACGAGCAGTACTTC.

The genes are TRBV5-5 and TRBJ2-1; 8 nucleotides line up with TRBD2. The CDR3 consists of 15 residues. The V segment lost 0 bases and the J segment 2 bases; nucleotides outside the gene matches: 1. In germline, CDR1 is SGHKS, CDR2 YYEKEE (reference sequence). CDR3 protein: CASSLVSGAYNEQFF. In DNA, the CDR3 is TGTGCCAGCAGCTTGGTTAGCGGGGCCTACAATGAGCAGTTCTTC.